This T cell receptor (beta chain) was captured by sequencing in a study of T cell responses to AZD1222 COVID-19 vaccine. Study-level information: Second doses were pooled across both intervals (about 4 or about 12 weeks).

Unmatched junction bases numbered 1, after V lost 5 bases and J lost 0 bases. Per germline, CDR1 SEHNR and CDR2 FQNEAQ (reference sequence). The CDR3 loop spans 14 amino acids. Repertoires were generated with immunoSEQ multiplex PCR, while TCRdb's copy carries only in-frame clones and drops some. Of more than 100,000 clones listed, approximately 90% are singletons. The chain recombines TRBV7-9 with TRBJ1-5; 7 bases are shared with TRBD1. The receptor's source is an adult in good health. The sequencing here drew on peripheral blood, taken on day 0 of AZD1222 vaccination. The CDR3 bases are TGTGCCAGCAGCCGGACAGGTAGCAATCAGCCCCAGCATTTT. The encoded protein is CASSRTGSNQPQHF.